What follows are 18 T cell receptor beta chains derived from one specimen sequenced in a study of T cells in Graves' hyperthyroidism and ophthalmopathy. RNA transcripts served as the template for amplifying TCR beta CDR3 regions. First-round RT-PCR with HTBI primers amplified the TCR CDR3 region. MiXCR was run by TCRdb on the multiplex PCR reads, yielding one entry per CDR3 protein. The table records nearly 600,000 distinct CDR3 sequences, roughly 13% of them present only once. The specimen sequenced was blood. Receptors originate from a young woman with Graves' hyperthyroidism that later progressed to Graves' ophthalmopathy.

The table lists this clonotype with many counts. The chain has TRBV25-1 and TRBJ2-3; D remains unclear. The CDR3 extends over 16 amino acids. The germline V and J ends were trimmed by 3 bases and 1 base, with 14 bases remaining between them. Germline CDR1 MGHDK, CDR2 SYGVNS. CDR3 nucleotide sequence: TGTGCCAGCAGTGACGAGAGTGGCTCACGCACAGATACGCAGTATTTT. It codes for CASSDESGSRTDTQYF.

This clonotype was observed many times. Written as DNA, the CDR3 is TGTGCCAGCAGCTCATACCTAGCGGGAAGCTCCTACAATGAGCAGTTCTTC. Amino acid sequence: CASSSYLAGSSYNEQFF. V usage is TRBV7-9 and J usage is TRBJ2-1; 9 bases agree with TRBD2. Germline-derived CDR1 and CDR2 are SEHNR and FQNEAQ (reference sequence). Losses at the gene ends were 4 bases for V and 0 bases for J; bases not matched to a gene: 7. The CDR3 covers 17 residues. Based on the CDR3 plus reference TRBV7-9 and TRBJ2-1, the full variable domain is DTGVSQNPRHKITKRGQNVTFRCDPISEHNRLYWYRQTLGQGPEFLTYFQNEAQLEKSRLLSDRFSAERPKGSFSTLEIQRTEQGDSAMYLCASSSYLAGSSYNEQFFGPGTRLTVL.

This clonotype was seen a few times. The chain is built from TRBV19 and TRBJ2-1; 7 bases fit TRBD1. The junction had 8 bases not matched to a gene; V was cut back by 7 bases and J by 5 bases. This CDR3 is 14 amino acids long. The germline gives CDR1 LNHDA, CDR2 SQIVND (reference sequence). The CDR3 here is CASTWTGMDNEQFF. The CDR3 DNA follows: TGTGCCAGTACCTGGACAGGTATGGACAATGAGCAGTTCTTC.

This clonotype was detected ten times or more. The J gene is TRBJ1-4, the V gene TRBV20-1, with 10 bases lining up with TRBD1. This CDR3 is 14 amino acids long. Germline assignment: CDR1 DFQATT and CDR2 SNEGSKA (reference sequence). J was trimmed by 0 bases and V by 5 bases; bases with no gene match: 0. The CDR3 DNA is TGCAGTGCTGGGACAGGGGCAACTAATGAAAAACTGTTTTTT. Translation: CSAGTGATNEKLFF.

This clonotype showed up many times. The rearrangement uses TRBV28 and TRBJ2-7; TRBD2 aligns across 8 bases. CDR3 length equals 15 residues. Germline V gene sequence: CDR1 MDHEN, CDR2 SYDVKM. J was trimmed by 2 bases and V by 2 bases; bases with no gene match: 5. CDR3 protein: CASSLGLAGPYEQYF. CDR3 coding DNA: TGTGCCAGCAGTTTAGGCCTAGCGGGCCCCTACGAGCAGTACTTC.

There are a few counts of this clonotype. CDR3 coding DNA: TGTGCCACCCTCGGACCGGTGGGAAACACCATATATTTT. Translated: CATLGPVGNTIYF. The V and J genes are TRBV7-9 and TRBJ1-3; D is unresolved. CDR3 length: 13 amino acids. V was cut by 10 bases and J by 4 bases, with 14 bases left in between. Germline loops: CDR1 SEHNR, CDR2 FQNEAQ (reference sequence).

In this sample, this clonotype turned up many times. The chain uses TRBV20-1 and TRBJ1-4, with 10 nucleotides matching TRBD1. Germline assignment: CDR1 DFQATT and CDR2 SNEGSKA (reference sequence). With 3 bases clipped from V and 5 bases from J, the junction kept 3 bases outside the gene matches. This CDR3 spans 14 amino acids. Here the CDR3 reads CSARRTGGNEKLFF. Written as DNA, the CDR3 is TGCAGTGCTAGGAGGACAGGGGGAAATGAAAAACTGTTTTTT.

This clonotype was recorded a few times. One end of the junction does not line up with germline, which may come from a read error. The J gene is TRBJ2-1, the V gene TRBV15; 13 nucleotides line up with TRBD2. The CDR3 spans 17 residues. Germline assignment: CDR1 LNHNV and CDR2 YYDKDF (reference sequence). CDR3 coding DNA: TGTGTCACCAGCCTTAGGACTAGCGGGAGAGGCAACAATGAGCAGTTCTTC. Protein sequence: CVTSLRTSGRGNNEQFF.

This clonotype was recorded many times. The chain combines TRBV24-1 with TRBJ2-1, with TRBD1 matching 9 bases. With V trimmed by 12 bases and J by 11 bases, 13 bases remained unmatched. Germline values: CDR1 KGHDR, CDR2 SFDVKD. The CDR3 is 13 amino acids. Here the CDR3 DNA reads TGTGCCGTATCGTTGGGGACAGGGTCTAAGCAGTTCTTC. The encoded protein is CAVSLGTGSKQFF.

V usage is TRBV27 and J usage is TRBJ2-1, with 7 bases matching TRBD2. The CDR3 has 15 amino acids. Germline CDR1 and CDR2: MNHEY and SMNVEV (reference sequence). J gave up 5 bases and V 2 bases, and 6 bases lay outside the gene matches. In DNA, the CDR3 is TGTGCCAGCAGTTTACTGAGCGGGGATAACAATGAGCAGTTCTTC. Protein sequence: CASSLLSGDNNEQFF.

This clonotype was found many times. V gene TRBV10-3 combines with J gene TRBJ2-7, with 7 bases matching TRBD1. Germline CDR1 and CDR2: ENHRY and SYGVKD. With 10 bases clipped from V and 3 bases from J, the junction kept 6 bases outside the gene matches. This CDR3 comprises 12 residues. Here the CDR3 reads CATWDSNYEQYF. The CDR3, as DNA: TGTGCCACCTGGGACAGCAACTACGAGCAGTACTTC.

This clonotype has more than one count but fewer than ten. In nucleotides, the CDR3 is TGTGCCAGCAGCTTGTTTGGGCTAGCGGAGACCACAGATACGCAGTATTTT. Encoded protein: CASSLFGLAETTDTQYF. The gene calls are TRBV5-6 and TRBJ2-3, with 7 bases that match TRBD2. Per germline, CDR1 SGHDT and CDR2 YYEEEE. There are 17 residues in the CDR3. The junction had 10 bases not matched to a gene; V was cut back by 1 base and J by 2 bases.

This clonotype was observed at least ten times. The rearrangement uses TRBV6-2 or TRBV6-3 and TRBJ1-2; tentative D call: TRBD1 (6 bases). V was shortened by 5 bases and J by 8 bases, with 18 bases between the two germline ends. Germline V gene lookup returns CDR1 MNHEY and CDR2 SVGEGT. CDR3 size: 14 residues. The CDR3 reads CASSPPDRSYGYTF. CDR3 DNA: TGTGCCAGCAGTCCTCCAGACAGGAGCTACGGCTACACCTTC.

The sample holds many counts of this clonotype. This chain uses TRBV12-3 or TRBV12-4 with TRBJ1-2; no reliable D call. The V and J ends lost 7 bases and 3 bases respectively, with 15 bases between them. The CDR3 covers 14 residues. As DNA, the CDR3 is TGTGCCAGCACCGACCTGAGGTACGACTATGGCTACACCTTC. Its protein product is CASTDLRYDYGYTF.

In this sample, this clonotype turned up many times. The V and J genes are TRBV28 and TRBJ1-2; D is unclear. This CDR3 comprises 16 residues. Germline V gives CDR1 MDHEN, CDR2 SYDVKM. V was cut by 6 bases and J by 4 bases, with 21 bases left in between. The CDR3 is CASSLGSAPLRYGYTF. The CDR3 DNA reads TGTGCCAGCAGCTTGGGTTCAGCACCTCTCCGCTATGGCTACACCTTC.

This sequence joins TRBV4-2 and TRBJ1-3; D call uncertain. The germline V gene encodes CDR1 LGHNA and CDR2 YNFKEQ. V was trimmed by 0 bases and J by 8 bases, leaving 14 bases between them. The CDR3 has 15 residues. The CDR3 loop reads CASSQDPGVGYTIYF. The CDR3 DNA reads TGTGCCAGCAGCCAAGATCCCGGGGTGGGATACACCATATATTTT.

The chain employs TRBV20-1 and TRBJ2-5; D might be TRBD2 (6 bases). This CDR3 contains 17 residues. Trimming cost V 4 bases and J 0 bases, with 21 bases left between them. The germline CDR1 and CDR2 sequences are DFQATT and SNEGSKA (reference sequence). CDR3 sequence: CSATTLPAGSYQETQYF. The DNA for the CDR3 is TGCAGTGCTACTACCCTCCCAGCGGGCAGTTACCAAGAGACCCAGTACTTC.

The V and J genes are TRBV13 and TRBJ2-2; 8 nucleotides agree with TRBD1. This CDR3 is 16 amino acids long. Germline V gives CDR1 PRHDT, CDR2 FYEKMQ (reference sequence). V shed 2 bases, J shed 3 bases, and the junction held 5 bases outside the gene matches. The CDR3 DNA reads TGTGCCAGCAGCTTATGGCAGGGGGCGCACACCGGGGAGCTGTTTTTT. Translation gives CASSLWQGAHTGELFF.